This T cell receptor (beta chain) was sequenced for a study of blood T cells in healthy people across ages. Findings and caveats of the study: Strong correlation existed between TCR beta diversity and naive T cell percentage.

Unmatched junction bases numbered 14, after V lost 5 bases and J lost 2 bases. Germline V lookup: CDR1 SGDLS, CDR2 YYNGEE. The CDR3 has 17 residues. Comment on this clonotype: What it binds is not known.

Using a J-beta primer mix together with a sample-barcoded 5' primer, a second PCR was run for about 7 to 12 cycles. TCRdb re-called the 5' RACE reads through MiXCR, storing one row per CDR3 protein. Of around 750,000 distinct CDR3 sequences in the sample, roughly 53% were seen once. The TCR originated in a man older than 75 in good health. V usage is TRBV9 and J usage is TRBJ2-7; 9 bases map to TRBD2. The specimen sequenced was blood. For the CDR3, the DNA is TGTGCCAGCAGGCCGGGAGCGGGAGGACAAGGGCCCTACGAGCAGTACTTC. Translating it yields CASRPGAGGQGPYEQYF.